The following is a TCR beta chain sequence with its context. The sample belongs to a study of blood T cell repertoires in COVID-19. As for the study in general: Researchers got acute and convalescent COVID-19 samples from the United States, Italy and Spain.

Germline V gives CDR1 LNHDA, CDR2 SQIVND (reference sequence). V lost 6 bases to trimming and J lost 6 bases, with 18 bases between them. The CDR3 sequence is 15 residues long. As originally analysed: Reference gene primers were amplified, and this amplification served to estimate nucleated cell counts. Some clones are missing from TCRdb's copy, which holds only in-frame ones; the method was immunoSEQ multiplex PCR. V and J calls and clone size are given by that table; D and trimming were obtained from the DNA. The sample holds 150,000 to 200,000 clones, 84% seen once. Participant-given clinical history determined each cohort assignment. What the recovered Cohort 3 donors had was two negative PCRs, clearance, or symptom resolution.

Sequenced: PBMCs or T cells enriched from blood (not recorded which). The sequence came from a man in his fifties or sixties who had recovered from COVID-19. This chain uses TRBV19 with TRBJ1-5, with a weak D call TRBD1 (6 bases). The CDR3 loop reads CASRRGRGASQPQHF. The CDR3 coding sequence is TGTGCCAGTAGAAGGGGGAGGGGGGCAAGTCAGCCCCAGCATTTT.